This T cell receptor beta chain was recovered during a study of T cells in Graves' hyperthyroidism and ophthalmopathy. V shed 8 bases and J 11 bases; nucleotides not matched to a gene: 12. Per the germline V gene, CDR1 is ENHRY and CDR2 is SYGVKD. There are 13 residues in the CDR3. RNA transcripts provided the source from which TCR beta CDR3 regions were amplified. Initially, a first-round RT-PCR of the TCR CDR3 employed the HTBI primer set. TCRdb independently ran MiXCR on the multiplex PCR reads; one entry per CDR3 protein. This sample has hundreds of thousands of distinct CDR3 sequences; approximately 15% occur once, and the top ten carry almost 6%.

This chain uses TRBV10-3 with TRBJ1-5; 7 nucleotides agree with TRBD1. The receptor was derived from a woman in her thirties with Graves' hyperthyroidism that later progressed to Graves' ophthalmopathy. Sample: blood. CDR3 coding DNA: TGTGCCATCGGGGACAGCCACTCCGCCTCCCAGCATTTT. Translated, it gives CAIGDSHSASQHF.